This T cell receptor beta chain was found in a study of blood T cell repertoires in COVID-19. Study background: The United States, Italy and Spain provided the acute and convalescent COVID-19 samples. In each case, the material was cDNA or gDNA derived from T cells, B-cell-depleted T cells, or PBMCs.

As processed by the authors: Estimation of nucleated cell counts was performed using reference gene primer amplification. Assay used: immunoSEQ multiplex PCR; TCRdb lists only in-frame clones, some missing. The V and J calls and the clone size are those of that table, but D and trimming were determined from the DNA. The table shows under 200,000 clones, with 65% to 90% occurring only once. The CDR3 covers 15 residues. Trimming took 7 bases from V and 5 from J; bases not matched to a gene: 8. Germline V gene sequence: CDR1 MNHEY, CDR2 SVGAGI. The sequence was collected from a human donor in a cohort sampled during active COVID-19. The gene calls are TRBV6-5 and TRBJ1-5; 10 bases are shared with TRBD1. Material: peripheral blood. CDR3 sequence (DNA): TGTGCCAGCAAGATCGGGACAGGGGAACATCAGCCCCAGCATTTT. As protein: CASKIGTGEHQPQHF.